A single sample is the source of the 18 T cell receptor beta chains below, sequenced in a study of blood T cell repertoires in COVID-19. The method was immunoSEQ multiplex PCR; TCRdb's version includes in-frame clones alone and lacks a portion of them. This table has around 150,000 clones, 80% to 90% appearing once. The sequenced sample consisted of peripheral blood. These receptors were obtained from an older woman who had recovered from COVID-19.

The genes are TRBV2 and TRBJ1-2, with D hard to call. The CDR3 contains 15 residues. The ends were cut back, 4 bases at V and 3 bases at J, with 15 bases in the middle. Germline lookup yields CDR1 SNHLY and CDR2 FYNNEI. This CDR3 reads CASSVSTPVDYGYTF. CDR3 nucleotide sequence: TGTGCCAGCAGTGTATCGACTCCGGTCGACTATGGCTACACCTTC.

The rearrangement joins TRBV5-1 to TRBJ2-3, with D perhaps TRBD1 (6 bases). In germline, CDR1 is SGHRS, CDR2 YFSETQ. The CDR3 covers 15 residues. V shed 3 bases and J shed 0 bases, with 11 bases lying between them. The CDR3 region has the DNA TGCGCCAGCAGCTCACAGGGTCTCAGCACAGATACGCAGTATTTT. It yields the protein CASSSQGLSTDTQYF. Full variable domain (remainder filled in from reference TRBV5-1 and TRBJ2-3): KAGVTQTPRYLIKTRGQQVTLSCSPISGHRSVSWYQQTPGQGLQFLFEYFSETQRNKGNFPGRFSGRQFSNSRSEMNVSTLELGDSALYLCASSSQGLSTDTQYFGPGTRLTVL.

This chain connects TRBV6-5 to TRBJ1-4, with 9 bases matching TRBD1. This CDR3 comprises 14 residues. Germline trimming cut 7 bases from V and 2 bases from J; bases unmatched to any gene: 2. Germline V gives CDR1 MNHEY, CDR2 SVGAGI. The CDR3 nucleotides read TGTGCCAGCAACAGGGGGCAGACTAATGAAAAACTGTTTTTT. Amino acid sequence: CASNRGQTNEKLFF.

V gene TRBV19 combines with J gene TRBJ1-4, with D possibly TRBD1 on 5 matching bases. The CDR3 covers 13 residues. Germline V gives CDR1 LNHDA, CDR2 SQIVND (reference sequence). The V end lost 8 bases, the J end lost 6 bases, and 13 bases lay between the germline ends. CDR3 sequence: CASGGGTDEKLFF. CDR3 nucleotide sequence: TGTGCCAGTGGGGGGGGGACGGATGAAAAACTGTTTTTT.

CDR3 residues: CASSLGGGLQETQYF. The CDR3 DNA follows: TGTGCCAGCAGCCTGGGCGGGGGGCTTCAAGAGACCCAGTACTTC. V usage is TRBV6-5 and J usage is TRBJ2-5; TRBD2 agrees at 8 bases. CDR3 size: 15 residues. The germline CDR1 and CDR2 sequences are MNHEY and SVGAGI. The J segment lost 2 bases and the V segment lost 6 bases, leaving 8 bases of the junction unmatched.

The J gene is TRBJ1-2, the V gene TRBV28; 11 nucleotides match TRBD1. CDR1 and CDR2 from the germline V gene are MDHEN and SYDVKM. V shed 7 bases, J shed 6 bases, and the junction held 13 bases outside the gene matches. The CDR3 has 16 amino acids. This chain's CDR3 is CASISGQGASVDGYTF. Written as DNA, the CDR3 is TGTGCCAGCATCTCCGGACAGGGGGCGAGTGTCGATGGCTACACCTTC.

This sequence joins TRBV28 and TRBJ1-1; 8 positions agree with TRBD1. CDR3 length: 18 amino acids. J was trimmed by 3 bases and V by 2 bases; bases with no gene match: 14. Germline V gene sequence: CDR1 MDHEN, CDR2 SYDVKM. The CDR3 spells CASSLILQGVVGDTEAFF. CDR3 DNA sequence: TGTGCCAGCAGTTTAATACTACAGGGGGTGGTGGGGGACACTGAAGCTTTCTTT.

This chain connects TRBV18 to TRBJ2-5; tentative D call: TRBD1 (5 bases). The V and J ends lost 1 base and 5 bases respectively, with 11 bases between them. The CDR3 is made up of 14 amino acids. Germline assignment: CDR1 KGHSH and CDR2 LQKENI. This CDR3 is CASSPLAGMETQYF. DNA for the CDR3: TGTGCCAGCTCACCACTGGCAGGGATGGAGACCCAGTACTTC. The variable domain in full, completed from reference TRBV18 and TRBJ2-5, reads NAGVMQNPRHLVRRRGQEARLRCSPMKGHSHVYWYRQLPEEGLKFMVYLQKENIIDESGMPKERFSAEFPKEGPSILRIQQVVRGDSAAYFCASSPLAGMETQYFGPGTRLLVL.

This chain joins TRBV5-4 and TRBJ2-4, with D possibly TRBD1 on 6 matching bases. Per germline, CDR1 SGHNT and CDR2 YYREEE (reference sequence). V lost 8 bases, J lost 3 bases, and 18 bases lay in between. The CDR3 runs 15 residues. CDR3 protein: CASNLGQIVKNIQYF. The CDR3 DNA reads TGTGCCAGTAACCTTGGACAGATTGTCAAAAACATTCAGTACTTC.

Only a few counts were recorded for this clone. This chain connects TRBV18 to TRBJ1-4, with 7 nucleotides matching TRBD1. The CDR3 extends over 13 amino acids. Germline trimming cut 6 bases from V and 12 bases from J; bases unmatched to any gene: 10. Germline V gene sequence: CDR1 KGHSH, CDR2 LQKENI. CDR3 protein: CASSPDRSSELFF. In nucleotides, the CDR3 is TGTGCCAGCTCCCCGGACAGGAGCAGCGAACTGTTTTTT.

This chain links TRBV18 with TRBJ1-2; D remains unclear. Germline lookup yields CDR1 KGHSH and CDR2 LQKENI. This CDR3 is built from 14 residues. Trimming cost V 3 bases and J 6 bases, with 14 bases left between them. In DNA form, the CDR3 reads TGTGCCAGCTCACCTCCCACAATTATGGATGGCTACACCTTC. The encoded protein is CASSPPTIMDGYTF.

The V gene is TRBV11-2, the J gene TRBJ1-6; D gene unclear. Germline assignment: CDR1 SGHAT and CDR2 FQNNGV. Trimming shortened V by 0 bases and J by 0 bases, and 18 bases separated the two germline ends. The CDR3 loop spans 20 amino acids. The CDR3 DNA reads TGTGCCAGCAGCTTAGATCAAGTTTGGAGGGAAGACTCCTATAATTCACCCCTCCACTTT. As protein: CASSLDQVWREDSYNSPLHF.

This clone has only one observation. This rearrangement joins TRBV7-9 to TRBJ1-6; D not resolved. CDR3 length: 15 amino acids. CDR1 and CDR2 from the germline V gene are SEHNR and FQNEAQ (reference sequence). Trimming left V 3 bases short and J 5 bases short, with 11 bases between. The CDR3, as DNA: TGTGCCAGCAGCTTGCGGGAGGAGAATAATTCACCCCTCCACTTT. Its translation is CASSLREENNSPLHF.

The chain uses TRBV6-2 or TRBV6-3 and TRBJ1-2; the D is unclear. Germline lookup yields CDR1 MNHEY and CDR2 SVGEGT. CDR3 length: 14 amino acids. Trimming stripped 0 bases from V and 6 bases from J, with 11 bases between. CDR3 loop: CASSYSSGPHGYTF. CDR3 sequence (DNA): TGTGCCAGCAGTTACTCGAGCGGTCCCCATGGCTACACCTTC.

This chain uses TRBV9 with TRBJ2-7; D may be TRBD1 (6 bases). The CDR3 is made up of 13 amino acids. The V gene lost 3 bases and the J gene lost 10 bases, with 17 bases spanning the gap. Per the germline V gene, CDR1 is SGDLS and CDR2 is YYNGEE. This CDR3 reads CASSAEQGSRQYF. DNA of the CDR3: TGTGCCAGCAGCGCAGAACAGGGCTCCCGCCAGTACTTC.

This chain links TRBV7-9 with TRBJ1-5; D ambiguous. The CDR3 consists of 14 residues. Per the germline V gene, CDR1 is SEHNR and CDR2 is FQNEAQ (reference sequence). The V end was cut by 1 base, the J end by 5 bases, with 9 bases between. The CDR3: CASSLVGLHQPQHF. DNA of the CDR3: TGTGCCAGCAGCTTAGTTGGGCTGCATCAGCCCCAGCATTTT.

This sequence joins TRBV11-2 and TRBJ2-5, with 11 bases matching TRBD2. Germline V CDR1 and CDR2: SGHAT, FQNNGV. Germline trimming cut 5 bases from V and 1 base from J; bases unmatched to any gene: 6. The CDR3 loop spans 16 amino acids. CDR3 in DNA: TGTGCCAGCAGCCTGCGACTAGCGGGGCCCCAAGAGACCCAGTACTTC. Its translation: CASSLRLAGPQETQYF.

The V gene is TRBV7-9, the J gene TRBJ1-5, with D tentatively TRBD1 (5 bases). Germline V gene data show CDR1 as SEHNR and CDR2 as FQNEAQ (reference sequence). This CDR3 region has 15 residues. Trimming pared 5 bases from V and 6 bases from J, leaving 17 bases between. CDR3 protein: CASSPQGGGSQPQHF. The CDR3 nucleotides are TGTGCCAGCAGCCCCCAGGGTGGGGGGAGTCAGCCCCAGCATTTT.